This TCR beta chain emerged from a study of blood T cells in healthy people across ages. Then a second PCR, running roughly 7 to 11 cycles, was carried out with a sample-barcoded 5' primer and a J-beta primer mix. TCRdb re-called the 5' RACE reads through MiXCR, storing one row per CDR3 protein. This table has some 880,000 distinct CDR3 sequences, 36% appearing once. This clonotype originated in a man between 18 and 35 years old in good health. The sequenced sample consisted of blood.

The CDR3 sequence: CASSYRPPGTGELFF. The CDR3 coding sequence is TGTGCCAGCAGTTACCGTCCCCCGGGCACCGGGGAGCTGTTTTTT. The chain employs TRBV6-2 or TRBV6-3 and TRBJ2-2, with D unresolved. CDR1 and CDR2 (germline): MNHEY, SVGEGT. The CDR3 extends over 15 amino acids. V lost 2 bases to trimming and J lost 4 bases, with 11 bases between them.